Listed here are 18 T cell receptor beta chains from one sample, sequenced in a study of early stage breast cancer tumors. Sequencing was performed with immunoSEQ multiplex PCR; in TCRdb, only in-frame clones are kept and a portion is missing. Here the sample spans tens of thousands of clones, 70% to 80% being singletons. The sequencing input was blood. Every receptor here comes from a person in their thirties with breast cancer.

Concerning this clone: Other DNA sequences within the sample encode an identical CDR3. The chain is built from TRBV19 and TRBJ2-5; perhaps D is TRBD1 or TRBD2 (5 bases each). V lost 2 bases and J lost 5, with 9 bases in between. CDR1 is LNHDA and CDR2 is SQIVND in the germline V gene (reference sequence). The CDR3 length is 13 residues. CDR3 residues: CASSISRDETQYF. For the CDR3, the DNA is TGTGCCAGTAGTATATCCAGGGACGAGACCCAGTACTTC.

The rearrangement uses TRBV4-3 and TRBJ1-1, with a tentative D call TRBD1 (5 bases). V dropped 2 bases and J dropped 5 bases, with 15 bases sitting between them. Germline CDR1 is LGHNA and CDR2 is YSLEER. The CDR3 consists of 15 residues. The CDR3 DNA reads TGCGCCAGCAGCCAAAGCAGGGCGCTGAGGACTGAAGCTTTCTTT. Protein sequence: CASSQSRALRTEAFF.

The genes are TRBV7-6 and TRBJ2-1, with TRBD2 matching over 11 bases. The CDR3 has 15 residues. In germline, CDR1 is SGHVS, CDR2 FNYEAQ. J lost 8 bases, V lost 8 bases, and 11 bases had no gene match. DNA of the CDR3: TGTGCCAGCTCACGGACTAGCGGGCCAGAATATGAGCAGTTCTTC. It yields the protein CASSRTSGPEYEQFF.

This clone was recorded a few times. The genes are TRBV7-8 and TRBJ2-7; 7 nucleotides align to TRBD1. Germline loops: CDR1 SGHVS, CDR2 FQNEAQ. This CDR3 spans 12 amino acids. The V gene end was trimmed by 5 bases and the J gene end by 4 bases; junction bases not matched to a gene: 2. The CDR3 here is CASSRQGYEQYF. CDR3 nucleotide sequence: TGTGCCAGCAGCCGACAGGGTTACGAGCAGTACTTC.

The CDR3 nucleotides read TGTGCCAGCAGTTTAAGGGGAGACATCACCGGGGAGCTGTTTTTT. Translation: CASSLRGDITGELFF. The chain is built from TRBV27 and TRBJ2-2; D tentatively fits TRBD1 or TRBD2 (5 bases each). V shed 2 bases and J shed 4 bases, with 11 bases lying between them. The germline gives CDR1 MNHEY, CDR2 SMNVEV (reference sequence). The CDR3 totals 15 residues.

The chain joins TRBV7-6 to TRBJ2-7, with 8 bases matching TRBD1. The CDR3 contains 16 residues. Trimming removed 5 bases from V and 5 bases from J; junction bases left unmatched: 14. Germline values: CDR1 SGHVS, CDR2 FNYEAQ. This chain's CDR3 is CASSGRQGSVGNEQYF. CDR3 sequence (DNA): TGTGCCAGCAGCGGAAGACAGGGGTCCGTGGGTAACGAGCAGTACTTC.

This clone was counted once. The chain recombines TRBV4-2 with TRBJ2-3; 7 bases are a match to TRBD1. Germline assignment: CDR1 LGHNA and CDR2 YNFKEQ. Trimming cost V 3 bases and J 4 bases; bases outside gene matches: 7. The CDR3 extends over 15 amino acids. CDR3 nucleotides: TGTGCCAGCAGCCAGTCACAGGGGATCCCAGATACGCAGTATTTT. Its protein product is CASSQSQGIPDTQYF.

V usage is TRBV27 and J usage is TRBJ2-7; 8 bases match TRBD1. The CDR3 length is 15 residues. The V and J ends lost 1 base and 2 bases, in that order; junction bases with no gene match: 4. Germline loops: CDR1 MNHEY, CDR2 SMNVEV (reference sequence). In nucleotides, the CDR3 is TGTGCCAGCAGTTTATTAACAGGGGGTACCTACGAGCAGTACTTC. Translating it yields CASSLLTGGTYEQYF.

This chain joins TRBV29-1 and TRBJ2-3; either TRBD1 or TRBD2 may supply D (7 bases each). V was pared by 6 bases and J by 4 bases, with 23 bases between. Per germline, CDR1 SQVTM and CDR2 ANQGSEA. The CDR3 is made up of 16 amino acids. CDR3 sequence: CSVETPGGGFADTQYF. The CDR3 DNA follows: TGCAGCGTGGAAACGCCAGGGGGAGGGTTCGCAGATACGCAGTATTTT.

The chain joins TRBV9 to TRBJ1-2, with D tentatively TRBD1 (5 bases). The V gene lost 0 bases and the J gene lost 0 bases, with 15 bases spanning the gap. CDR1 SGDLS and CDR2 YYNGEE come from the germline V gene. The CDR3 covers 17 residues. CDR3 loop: CASSVVIGAVSNYGYTF. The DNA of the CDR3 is TGTGCCAGCAGCGTAGTAATCGGGGCCGTTTCTAACTATGGCTACACCTTC. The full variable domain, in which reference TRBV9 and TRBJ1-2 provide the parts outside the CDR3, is DSGVTQTPKHLITATGQRVTLRCSPRSGDLSVYWYQQSLDQGLQFLIQYYNGEERAKGNILERFSAQQFPDLHSELNLSSLELGDSALYFCASSVVIGAVSNYGYTFGSGTRLTVV.

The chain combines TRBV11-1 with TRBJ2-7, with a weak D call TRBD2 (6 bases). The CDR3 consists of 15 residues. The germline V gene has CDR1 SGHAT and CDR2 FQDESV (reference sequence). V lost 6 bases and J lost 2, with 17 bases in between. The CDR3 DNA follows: TGTGCCAGCAGATCTGACGGGGCGGGAACCTACGAGCAGTACTTC. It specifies CASRSDGAGTYEQYF.

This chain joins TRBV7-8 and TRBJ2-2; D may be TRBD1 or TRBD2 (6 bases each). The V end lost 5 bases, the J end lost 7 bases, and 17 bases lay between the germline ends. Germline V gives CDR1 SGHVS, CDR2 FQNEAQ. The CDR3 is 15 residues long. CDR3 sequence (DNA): TGTGCCAGCAGCCTGGGGGGCAGGGGAAGCGGGGAGCTGTTTTTT. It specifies CASSLGGRGSGELFF. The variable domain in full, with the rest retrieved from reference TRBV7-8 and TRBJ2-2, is GAGVSQSPRYKVAKRGQDVALRCDPISGHVSLFWYQQALGQGPEFLTYFQNEAQLDKSGLPSDRFFAERPEGSVSTLKIQRTQQEDSAVYLCASSLGGRGSGELFFGEGSRLTVL.

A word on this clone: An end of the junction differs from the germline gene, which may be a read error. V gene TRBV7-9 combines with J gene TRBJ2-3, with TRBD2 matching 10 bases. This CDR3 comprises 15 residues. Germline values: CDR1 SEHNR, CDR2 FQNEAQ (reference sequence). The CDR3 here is CASNLAGGGADTQYF. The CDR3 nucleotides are TGTGCCAGCAACTTAGCGGGAGGAGGCGCAGATACGCAGTATTTT.

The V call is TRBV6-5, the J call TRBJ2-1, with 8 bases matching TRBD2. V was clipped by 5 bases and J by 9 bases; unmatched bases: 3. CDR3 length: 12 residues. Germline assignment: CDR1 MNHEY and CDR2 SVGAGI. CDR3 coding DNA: TGTGCCAGCAGTGGACTAGCCGGTGAGCAGTTCTTC. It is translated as CASSGLAGEQFF.

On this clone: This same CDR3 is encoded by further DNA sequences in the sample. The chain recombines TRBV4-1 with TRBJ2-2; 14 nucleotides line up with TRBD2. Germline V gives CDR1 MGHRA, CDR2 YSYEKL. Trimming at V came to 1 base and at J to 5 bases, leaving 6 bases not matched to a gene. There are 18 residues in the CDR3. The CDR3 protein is CASSQGGLAGVGTGELFF. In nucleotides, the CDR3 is TGCGCCAGCAGCCAAGGGGGACTAGCGGGAGTCGGGACCGGGGAGCTGTTTTTT.

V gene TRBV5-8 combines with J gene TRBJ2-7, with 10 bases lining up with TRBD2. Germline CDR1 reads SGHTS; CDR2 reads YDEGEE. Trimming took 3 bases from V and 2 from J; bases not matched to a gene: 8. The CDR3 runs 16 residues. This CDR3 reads CASSYDSSGSAYEQYF. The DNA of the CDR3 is TGTGCCAGCAGCTATGATTCTAGCGGGAGTGCCTACGAGCAGTACTTC.

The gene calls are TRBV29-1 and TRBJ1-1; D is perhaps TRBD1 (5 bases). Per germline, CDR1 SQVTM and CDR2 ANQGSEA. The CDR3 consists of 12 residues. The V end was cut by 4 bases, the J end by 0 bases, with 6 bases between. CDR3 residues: CSVGRVNTEAFF. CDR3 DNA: TGCAGCGTTGGCAGGGTGAACACTGAAGCTTTCTTT.

In DNA form, the CDR3 reads TGTGCCAGCAGCTTGGTTGGGACAGAAGCTTTCTTT. Encoded protein: CASSLVGTEAFF. The rearrangement uses TRBV5-8 and TRBJ1-1; possibly TRBD1 for D (6 bases). V shed 0 bases and J shed 8 bases, with 8 bases lying between them. Germline lookup yields CDR1 SGHTS and CDR2 YDEGEE. This CDR3 comprises 12 residues.